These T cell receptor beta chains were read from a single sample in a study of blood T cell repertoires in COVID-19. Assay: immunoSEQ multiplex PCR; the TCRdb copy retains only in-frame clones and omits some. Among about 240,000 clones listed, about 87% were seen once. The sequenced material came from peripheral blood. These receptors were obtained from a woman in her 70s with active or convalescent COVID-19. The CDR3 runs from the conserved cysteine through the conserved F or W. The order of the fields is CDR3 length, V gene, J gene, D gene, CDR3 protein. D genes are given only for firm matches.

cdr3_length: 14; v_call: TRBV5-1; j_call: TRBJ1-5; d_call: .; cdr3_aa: CASSLESLNQPQHF
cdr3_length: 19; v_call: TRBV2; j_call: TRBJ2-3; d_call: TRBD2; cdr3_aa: CASSELLAGGPGRPSTQYF
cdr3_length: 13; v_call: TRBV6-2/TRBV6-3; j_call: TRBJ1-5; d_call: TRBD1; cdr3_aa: CASSDRVRQPQHF
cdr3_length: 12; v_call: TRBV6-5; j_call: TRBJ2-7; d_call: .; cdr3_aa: CASSYSFNEQYF
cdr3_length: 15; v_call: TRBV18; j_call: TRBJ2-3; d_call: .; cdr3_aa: CASLRTTGSTDTQYF
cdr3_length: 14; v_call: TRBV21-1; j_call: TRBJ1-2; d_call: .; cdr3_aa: CASSGSAANYGYTF
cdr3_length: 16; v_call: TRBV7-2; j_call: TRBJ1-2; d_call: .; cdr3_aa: CASSLVGGSELMSYTF
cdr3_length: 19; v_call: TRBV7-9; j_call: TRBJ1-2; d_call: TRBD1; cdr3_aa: CASSNRTGMISGLPYGYTF
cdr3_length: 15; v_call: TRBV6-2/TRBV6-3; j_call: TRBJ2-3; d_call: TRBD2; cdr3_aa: CASSIAGGSGDTQYF
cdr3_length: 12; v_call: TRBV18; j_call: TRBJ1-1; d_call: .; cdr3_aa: CASSPRVTEAFF
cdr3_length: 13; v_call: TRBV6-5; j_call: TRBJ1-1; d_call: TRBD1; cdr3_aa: CASRVDRATEAFF
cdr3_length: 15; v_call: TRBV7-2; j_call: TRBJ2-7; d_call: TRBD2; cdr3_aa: CASSSQRGARGEQYF
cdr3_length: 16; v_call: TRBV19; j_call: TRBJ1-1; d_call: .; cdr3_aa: CASSLRFSSGNTEAFF
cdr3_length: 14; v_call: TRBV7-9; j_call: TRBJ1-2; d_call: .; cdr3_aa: CASSHLDWLYGYTF
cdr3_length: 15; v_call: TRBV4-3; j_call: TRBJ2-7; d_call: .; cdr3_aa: CASSQDLTSGYEQYF